The 8 T cell receptor beta chains below come from one sample, sequenced in a study of cytomegalovirus exposure and HLA in healthy donors. Both 60 Vbeta primers and 13 Jbeta primers went into the PCR. Sequenced by immunoSEQ multiplex PCR; TCRdb stores in-frame clones only, minus some. This sample has under 200,000 clones; more than 75% occur once, and the top ten carry more than 9.5%. The sample taken for sequencing was PBMCs. These receptors were collected from a man aged 18 to 30 in good health and CMV-seropositive.

The chain combines TRBV4-3 with TRBJ1-2, with 7 bases that match TRBD1. The CDR3 extends over 15 amino acids. The V gene end was trimmed by 6 bases and the J gene end by 3 bases; junction bases not matched to a gene: 10. CDR1 is LGHNA and CDR2 is YSLEER in the germline V gene. The chain's CDR3 is CASSPGRGLDYGYTF. DNA for the CDR3: TGCGCCAGCAGTCCCGGGAGGGGGCTTGACTATGGCTACACCTTC.

The rearrangement uses TRBV6-1 and TRBJ2-2, with 9 bases identical to TRBD1. V was clipped by 7 bases and J by 3 bases; unmatched bases: 3. The CDR3 covers 14 residues. The V gene's germline CDR1 is MNHNS and CDR2 SASEGT. The CDR3 region has the DNA TGTGCCAGCATTCGGGACAGGGACACCGGGGAGCTGTTTTTT. This sequence encodes CASIRDRDTGELFF.

The CDR3 DNA is TGTGCCAGCAGTGAATATGGGGCAGTTTCACCCCTCCACTTT. It specifies CASSEYGAVSPLHF. This chain joins TRBV25-1 and TRBJ1-6; possible D gene TRBD1, 5 bases. Per the germline V gene, CDR1 is MGHDK and CDR2 is SYGVNS. V lost 0 bases to trimming and J lost 9 bases, with 9 bases between them. The CDR3 sequence is 14 residues long.

This clone occurred once. The rearrangement uses TRBV27 and TRBJ1-1, with 7 nucleotides matching TRBD1. Germline lookup yields CDR1 MNHEY and CDR2 SMNVEV (reference sequence). There are 15 residues in the CDR3. V was pared by 2 bases and J by 4 bases, with 7 bases of the junction left unmatched. CDR3 sequence: CASSLLGEGATEAFF. As DNA, the CDR3 is TGTGCCAGCAGTTTACTCGGCGAGGGGGCCACTGAAGCTTTCTTT.

The CDR3 nucleotides are TGTGCCAGCAGCTGGACAGGGAACACTGAAGCTTTCTTT. Amino acid sequence: CASSWTGNTEAFF. V usage is TRBV11-2 and J usage is TRBJ1-1; TRBD1 matches at 7 bases. Germline lookup yields CDR1 SGHAT and CDR2 FQNNGV. J gave up 1 base and V 4 bases, and 0 bases lay outside the gene matches. CDR3 length: 13 residues.

The rearrangement uses TRBV6-1 and TRBJ1-1; D remains ambiguous. V was cut by 4 bases and J by 6 bases, with 15 bases left in between. Germline V gene data show CDR1 as MNHNS and CDR2 as SASEGT. This CDR3 is built from 14 residues. CDR3 region: CASSAQAEDPEAFF. The CDR3 DNA is TGTGCCAGCAGTGCTCAGGCAGAAGACCCTGAAGCTTTCTTT.

This clone occurred once. Here the CDR3 reads CASSITGKGNQPQHF. The CDR3 DNA sequence: TGTGCCAGTAGTATCACAGGGAAAGGCAATCAGCCCCAGCATTTT. The chain links TRBV19 to TRBJ1-5; a weak D match, TRBD1 (6 bases). The ends were cut back, 3 bases at V and 2 bases at J, with 11 bases in the middle. The germline gives CDR1 LNHDA, CDR2 SQIVND (reference sequence). CDR3 length: 15 amino acids. Based on the CDR3 plus reference TRBV19 and TRBJ1-5, the full variable domain is DGGITQSPKYLFRKEGQNVTLSCEQNLNHDAMYWYRQDPGQGLRLIYYSQIVNDFQKGDIAEGYSVSREKKESFPLTVTSAQKNPTAFYLCASSITGKGNQPQHFGDGTRLSIL.

This clone occurred once. The chain employs TRBV27 and TRBJ2-1, with no clear D. The ends were cut back, 0 bases at V and 1 base at J, with 7 bases in the middle. This CDR3 has 15 residues. CDR1 and CDR2 (germline): MNHEY, SMNVEV (reference sequence). Here the CDR3 reads CASSLSGHSYNEQFF. The CDR3 nucleotides are TGTGCCAGCAGTTTATCGGGCCATTCCTACAATGAGCAGTTCTTC.